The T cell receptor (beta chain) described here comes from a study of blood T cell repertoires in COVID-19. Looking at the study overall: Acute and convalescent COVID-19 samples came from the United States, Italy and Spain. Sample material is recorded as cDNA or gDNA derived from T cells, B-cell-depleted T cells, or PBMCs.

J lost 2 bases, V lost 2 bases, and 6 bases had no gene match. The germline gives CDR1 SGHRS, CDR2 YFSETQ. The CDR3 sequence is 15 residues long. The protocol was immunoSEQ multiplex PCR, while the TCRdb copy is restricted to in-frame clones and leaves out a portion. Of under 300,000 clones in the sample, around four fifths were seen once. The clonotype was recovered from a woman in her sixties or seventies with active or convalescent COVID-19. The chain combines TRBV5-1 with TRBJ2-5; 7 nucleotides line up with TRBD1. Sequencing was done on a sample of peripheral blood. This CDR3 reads CASSFAGTAQETQYF. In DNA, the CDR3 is TGCGCCAGCAGCTTTGCCGGGACAGCACAAGAGACCCAGTACTTC.